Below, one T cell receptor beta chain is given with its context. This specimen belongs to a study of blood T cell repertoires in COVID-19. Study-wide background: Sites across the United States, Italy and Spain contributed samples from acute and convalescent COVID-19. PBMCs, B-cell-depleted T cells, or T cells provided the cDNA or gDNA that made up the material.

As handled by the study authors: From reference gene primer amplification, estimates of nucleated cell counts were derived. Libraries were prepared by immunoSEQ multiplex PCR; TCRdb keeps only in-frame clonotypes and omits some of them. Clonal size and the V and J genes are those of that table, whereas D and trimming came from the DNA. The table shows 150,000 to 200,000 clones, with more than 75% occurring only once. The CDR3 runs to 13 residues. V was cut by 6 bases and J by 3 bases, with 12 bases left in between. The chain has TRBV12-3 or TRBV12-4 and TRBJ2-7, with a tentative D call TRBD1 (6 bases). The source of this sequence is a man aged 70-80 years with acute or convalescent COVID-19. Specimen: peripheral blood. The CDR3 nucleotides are TGTGCCAGCAGGCTTACAGGGTTCTACGAGCAGTACTTC. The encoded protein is CASRLTGFYEQYF.